This is a list of T cell receptor beta chains from one sample in a study of control samples from healthy donors and cancer patients. Data came from immunoSEQ multiplex PCR; TCRdb stores just in-frame clones and leaves some out. Of 160,000 or so clones listed, about 94% are singletons. Sequencing was done on a sample of blood. The origin of the receptors is a man aged 50 to 59 in good health. CDR3s include the opening cysteine and the closing phenylalanine or tryptophan. D genes are given only for firm matches. Clone size is given for some rows only: seen once, a few or many times, or a class if the clone is expanded.

j_call: TRBJ2-1
clone_size: .
d_call: TRBD1
v_call: TRBV10-1
cdr3_length: 16
cdr3_nt: TGCGCCAGCAGTGAAGGGGGCGCGAGCTCCTACAATGAGCAGTTCTTC
cdr3_aa: CASSEGGASSYNEQFF

j_call: TRBJ1-5
clone_size: .
d_call: .
v_call: TRBV18
cdr3_length: 13
cdr3_nt: TGTGCCACCACGGCAGATAGCAATCAGCCCCAGCATTTT
cdr3_aa: CATTADSNQPQHF

j_call: TRBJ2-7
clone_size: once
d_call: .
v_call: TRBV4-2
cdr3_length: 12
cdr3_nt: TGTGCCAGCAGCCCCTCAACCTACGAGCAGTACTTC
cdr3_aa: CASSPSTYEQYF

j_call: TRBJ2-1
clone_size: .
d_call: TRBD2
v_call: TRBV29-1
cdr3_length: 17
cdr3_nt: TGCAGCGTTGGCCGGACTAGCGGGAGGGCCCAATGGAATGAGCAGTTCTTC
cdr3_aa: CSVGRTSGRAQWNEQFF

j_call: TRBJ2-2
clone_size: .
d_call: TRBD1
v_call: TRBV7-6
cdr3_length: 16
cdr3_nt: TGTGCCAGCAGCCCTCTACGGACAGGGGCTAACGGGGAGCTGTTTTTT
cdr3_aa: CASSPLRTGANGELFF

j_call: TRBJ1-1
clone_size: .
d_call: .
v_call: TRBV28
cdr3_length: 14
cdr3_nt: TGTGCCAGTCTGTTGAGACAACCGAACACTGAAGCTTTCTTT
cdr3_aa: CASLLRQPNTEAFF

j_call: TRBJ2-1
clone_size: .
d_call: TRBD2
v_call: TRBV5-1
cdr3_length: 17
cdr3_nt: TGCGCCAGCAGCTTCCTGCTAAAGCGGGAGGGCCTGAATGAGCAGTTCTTC
cdr3_aa: CASSFLLKREGLNEQFF

j_call: TRBJ2-1
clone_size: .
d_call: .
v_call: TRBV21-1
cdr3_length: 14
cdr3_nt: TGTGCCAGCAGCCCCGGGACTATAAAGAATGAGCAGTTCTTC
cdr3_aa: CASSPGTIKNEQFF

j_call: TRBJ1-5
clone_size: .
d_call: .
v_call: TRBV4-1
cdr3_length: 16
cdr3_nt: TGCGCCAGCAGCCAAGTGCCAGGTGCGAGCAATCAGCCCCAGCATTTT
cdr3_aa: CASSQVPGASNQPQHF

j_call: TRBJ1-3
clone_size: .
d_call: .
v_call: TRBV5-1
cdr3_length: 18
cdr3_nt: TGCGCCAGCAGCGTGGGCCACGGTGGGGGGGCGTCTGGAAACACCATATATTTT
cdr3_aa: CASSVGHGGGASGNTIYF

j_call: TRBJ1-3
clone_size: .
d_call: .
v_call: TRBV7-9
cdr3_length: 12
cdr3_nt: TGTGCCAGCAGCTTAGAGGGAAACACCATATATTTT
cdr3_aa: CASSLEGNTIYF

j_call: TRBJ1-2
clone_size: .
d_call: .
v_call: TRBV18
cdr3_length: 16
cdr3_nt: TGTGCCAGCTCACCGTCTCTAGGGAGGACCGCCTATGGCTACACCTTC
cdr3_aa: CASSPSLGRTAYGYTF